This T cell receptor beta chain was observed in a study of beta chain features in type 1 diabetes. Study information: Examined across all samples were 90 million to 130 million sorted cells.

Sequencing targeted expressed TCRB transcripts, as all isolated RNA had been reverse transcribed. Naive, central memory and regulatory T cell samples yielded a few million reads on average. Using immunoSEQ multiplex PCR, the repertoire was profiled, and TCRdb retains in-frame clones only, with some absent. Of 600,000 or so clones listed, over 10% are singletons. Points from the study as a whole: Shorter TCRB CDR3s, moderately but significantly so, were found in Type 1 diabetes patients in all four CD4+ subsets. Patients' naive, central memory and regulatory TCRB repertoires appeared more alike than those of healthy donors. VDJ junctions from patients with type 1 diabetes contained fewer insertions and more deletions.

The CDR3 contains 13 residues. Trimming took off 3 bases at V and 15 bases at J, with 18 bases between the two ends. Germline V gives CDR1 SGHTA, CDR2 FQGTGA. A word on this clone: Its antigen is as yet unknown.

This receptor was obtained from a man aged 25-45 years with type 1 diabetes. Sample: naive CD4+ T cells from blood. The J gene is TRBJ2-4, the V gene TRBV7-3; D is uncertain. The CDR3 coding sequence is TGTGCCAGCAGCTTCCGGCCAGCCCATCGATGGTACTTC. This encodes CASSFRPAHRWYF.